The clone carrying this T cell receptor (beta chain) was counted at least ten times. From RNA transcripts, TCR beta CDR3 regions were amplified. First-round RT-PCR of the TCR CDR3 relied on the HTBI primer set. One entry per CDR3 protein, called by TCRdb with MiXCR from the multiplex PCR reads. In the table there are around 700,000 distinct CDR3 sequences, over 15% of which are singletons. The CDR3 runs 15 residues. The germline V gene encodes CDR1 WSHSY and CDR2 SAAADI. Trimming took 0 bases from V and 7 from J, leaving 13 bases between them. This specimen comes from a study of T cells in Graves' hyperthyroidism and ophthalmopathy. Overall study context: Peripheral blood was secured at the point of initial diagnosis, before any treatment.

Sequenced: blood. The receptor comes from a woman aged 50 to 60 with Graves' hyperthyroidism that later progressed to Graves' ophthalmopathy. V usage is TRBV10-2 and J usage is TRBJ2-1, with a tentative D call TRBD1 (5 bases). CDR3 sequence: CASSESTQGRNEQFF. CDR3 bases: TGCGCCAGCAGTGAGTCGACTCAGGGTAGGAATGAGCAGTTCTTC.